This T cell receptor beta chain appears in the sequencing data of a study of human T cells and chemical hapten exposure. Study details: Diphenylcyclopropenone was administered weekly to the scalp of patients throughout the roughly 23-week study. Mostly female, the patients presented with alopecia areata, totalis or universalis. Per-sample TCR yield variability stemmed mainly from small pooled library volume differences.

Time point reported: patch test 2, 6 weeks after DPC sensitization. Regarding treatment: therapeutic diphenylcyclopropenone sensitization with weekly scalp DPC. This clonotype was seen at least ten times. Germline loops: CDR1 MGHDK, CDR2 SYGVNS. With 7 bases removed from V and 15 bases from J, the gap between germline ends came to 19 bases. The CDR3 has 13 amino acids. Within the library, unique molecular identifiers were attached to each individual cDNA molecule. TCRdb re-analysed the RACE reads in MiXCR, keeping a single row per CDR3 protein. This table holds over 100,000 distinct CDR3 sequences, more than 7% found once.

The source was whole blood, collected in connection with sensitization to the hapten diphenylcyclopropenone (DPC). This receptor was identified in a woman in her 40s with alopecia areata. Some clones in this sample may be carry-over from other donors' samples. This chain uses TRBV25-1 with TRBJ1-6; the D gene is possibly TRBD1 (5 bases). The CDR3 reads CASTDRDRYHLHF. The CDR3 DNA reads as TGTGCCAGCACCGACCGGGACCGATATCACCTCCACTTT.